These 5 T cell receptor beta chains were all obtained from the same sample, sequenced in a study of blood T cell repertoires in COVID-19. Assay: immunoSEQ multiplex PCR; the TCRdb copy retains only in-frame clones and omits some. Here the sample spans 130,000 to 150,000 clones, more than 80% being singletons. Material: peripheral blood. The receptors were sampled from a human donor in a cohort sampled during active COVID-19.

In its sample, this clone was seen once. This sequence joins TRBV12-3 or TRBV12-4 and TRBJ1-2; D is ambiguous. The CDR3 is made up of 11 amino acids. V was shortened by 11 bases and J by 2 bases, with 9 bases between the two germline ends. This chain's CDR3 is CAAALNYGYTF. In DNA form, the CDR3 reads TGTGCCGCGGCTTTGAACTATGGCTACACCTTC.

Here the CDR3 reads CASTHAAGGMTGELFF. The CDR3 coding sequence is TGTGCCAGCACCCATGCAGCAGGCGGGATGACCGGGGAGCTGTTTTTT. The chain recombines TRBV7-9 with TRBJ2-2, with D possibly TRBD2 on 6 matching bases. In germline, CDR1 is SEHNR, CDR2 FQNEAQ (reference sequence). Trimming shortened V by 7 bases and J by 5 bases, and 20 bases separated the two germline ends. CDR3 size: 16 residues.

The V gene is TRBV7-2, the J gene TRBJ2-4; D is perhaps TRBD2 (6 bases). Germline loops: CDR1 SGHTA, CDR2 FQGNSA. The length of the CDR3 is 15 residues. Trimming took off 1 base at V and 5 bases at J, with 12 bases between the two ends. CDR3 residues: CASSLGMGGENIQYF. The CDR3 DNA is TGTGCCAGCAGCTTAGGAATGGGAGGTGAAAACATTCAGTACTTC.

The rearrangement links TRBV12-3 or TRBV12-4 to TRBJ1-1; a weak D match, TRBD1 (5 bases). There are 13 residues in the CDR3. V lost 1 base, J lost 6 bases, and 9 bases lay in between. In DNA form, the CDR3 reads TGTGCCAGCAGTTTAGGGGGGAGGGCTGAAGCTTTCTTT. As protein: CASSLGGRAEAFF.

This sequence joins TRBV6-2 or TRBV6-3 and TRBJ1-2; 10 bases match TRBD1. Losses at the gene ends were 7 bases for V and 7 bases for J; bases not matched to a gene: 12. This CDR3 comprises 15 residues. The germline gives CDR1 MNHEY, CDR2 SVGEGT. The CDR3 protein is CASTPRQGAVGGYTF. As DNA, the CDR3 is TGTGCCAGCACCCCAAGACAGGGGGCTGTAGGTGGCTACACCTTC.